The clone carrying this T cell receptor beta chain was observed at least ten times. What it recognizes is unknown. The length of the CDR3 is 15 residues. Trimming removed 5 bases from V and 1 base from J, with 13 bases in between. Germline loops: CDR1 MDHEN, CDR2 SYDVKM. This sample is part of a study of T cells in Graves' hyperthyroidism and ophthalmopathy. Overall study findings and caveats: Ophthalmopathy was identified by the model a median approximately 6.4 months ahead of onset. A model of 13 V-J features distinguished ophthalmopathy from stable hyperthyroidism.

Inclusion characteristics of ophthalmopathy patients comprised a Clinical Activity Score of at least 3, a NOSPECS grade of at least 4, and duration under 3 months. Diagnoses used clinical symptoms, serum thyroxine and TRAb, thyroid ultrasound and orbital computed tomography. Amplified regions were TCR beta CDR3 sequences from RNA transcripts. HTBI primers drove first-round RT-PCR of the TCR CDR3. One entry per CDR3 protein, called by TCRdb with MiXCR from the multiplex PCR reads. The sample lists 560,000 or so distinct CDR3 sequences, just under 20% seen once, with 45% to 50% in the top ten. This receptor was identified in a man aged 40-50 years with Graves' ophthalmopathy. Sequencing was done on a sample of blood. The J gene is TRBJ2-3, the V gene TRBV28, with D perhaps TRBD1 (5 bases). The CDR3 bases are TGTGCCAGCAGTCCCACCCCGACAGGCACAGATACGCAGTATTTT. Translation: CASSPTPTGTDTQYF.